The 30 T cell receptor beta chains reported below all come from one sample, sequenced in a study of shared clonotypes between healthy human individuals. The table came from immunoSEQ multiplex PCR; TCRdb's copy has only in-frame clones and leaves some out. Of roughly 500,000 clones listed, 60% to 85% are singletons. Source material: PBMCs. The receptors originated from a woman between 40 and 50 years old in good health. Some clones in this sample may be carry-over from other donors' samples.

The CDR3 protein is CASSPLTTTGTSRTDTQYF. The DNA for the CDR3 is TGTGCCAGCTCACCACTTACGACGACCGGGACAAGCCGCACAGATACGCAGTATTTT. This rearrangement joins TRBV18 to TRBJ2-3; D perhaps matches TRBD1 (6 bases). The CDR3 covers 19 residues. Germline V gives CDR1 KGHSH, CDR2 LQKENI. Trimming took 1 base from V and 1 from J, leaving 21 bases between them. The whole variable domain, remainder taken from reference TRBV18 and TRBJ2-3, is NAGVMQNPRHLVRRRGQEARLRCSPMKGHSHVYWYRQLPEEGLKFMVYLQKENIIDESGMPKERFSAEFPKEGPSILRIQQVVRGDSAAYFCASSPLTTTGTSRTDTQYFGPGTRLTVL.

This chain links TRBV7-9 with TRBJ2-7, with D possibly matching TRBD1 (6 bases). The CDR3 loop spans 15 amino acids. V was clipped by 5 bases and J by 1 base, with 15 bases between them. Germline values: CDR1 SEHNR, CDR2 FQNEAQ (reference sequence). The CDR3 sequence: CASSLVGGTSYEQYF. The CDR3, as DNA: TGTGCCAGCAGCCTGGTAGGGGGTACTTCCTACGAGCAGTACTTC.

The rearrangement joins TRBV11-2 to TRBJ2-2; 10 bases are a match to TRBD2. The CDR3 has 16 amino acids. Germline CDR1 SGHAT, CDR2 FQNNGV. J was trimmed by 8 bases and V by 1 base; bases with no gene match: 7. The CDR3 loop reads CASSLVASGRSGELFF. CDR3 nucleotides: TGTGCCAGCAGCTTAGTGGCTAGCGGGAGATCTGGGGAGCTGTTTTTT.

The rearrangement uses TRBV18 and TRBJ2-7; either TRBD1 or TRBD2 may fit D (5 bases each). V was clipped by 2 bases and J by 7 bases, with 12 bases between them. The germline gives CDR1 KGHSH, CDR2 LQKENI. The CDR3 totals 13 residues. The CDR3 DNA reads TGTGCCAGCTCACCAGGGGGAGTCGGTGAGCAGTACTTC. As protein: CASSPGGVGEQYF. The full variable domain, with the rest looked up from reference TRBV18 and TRBJ2-7, is NAGVMQNPRHLVRRRGQEARLRCSPMKGHSHVYWYRQLPEEGLKFMVYLQKENIIDESGMPKERFSAEFPKEGPSILRIQQVVRGDSAAYFCASSPGGVGEQYFGPGTRLTVT.

This clone was counted only a few times. The chain combines TRBV4-2 with TRBJ2-4; D is unclear. Trimming stripped 1 base from V and 0 bases from J, with 1 base between. This CDR3 contains 13 residues. Germline CDR1 and CDR2: LGHNA and YNFKEQ. The CDR3 coding sequence is TGTGCCAGCAGCCAAGGAGCCAAAAACATTCAGTACTTC. It specifies CASSQGAKNIQYF.

The chain combines TRBV5-1 with TRBJ1-2, with 11 bases matching TRBD1. This CDR3 is built from 16 residues. J gave up 6 bases and V 1 base, and 8 bases lay outside the gene matches. CDR1 is SGHRS and CDR2 is YFSETQ in the germline V gene. In DNA form, the CDR3 reads TGCGCCAGCAGCTTGTCAGGACAGGGGGCGGTAGATGGCTACACCTTC. It is translated as CASSLSGQGAVDGYTF. The complete variable domain, with remaining parts taken from reference TRBV5-1 and TRBJ1-2, reads KAGVTQTPRYLIKTRGQQVTLSCSPISGHRSVSWYQQTPGQGLQFLFEYFSETQRNKGNFPGRFSGRQFSNSRSEMNVSTLELGDSALYLCASSLSGQGAVDGYTFGSGTRLTVV.

This clone has at least ten counts. The CDR3 DNA is TGTGCCAGCAGTCTTGCCCCCGGGACAGGCGAGCAGTACTTC. As protein: CASSLAPGTGEQYF. J is TRBJ2-7 and V is TRBV28, with TRBD1 identical over 8 bases. Per germline, CDR1 MDHEN and CDR2 SYDVKM. V was pared by 5 bases and J by 6 bases, with 9 bases of the junction left unmatched. The CDR3 covers 14 residues.

The chain links TRBV19 to TRBJ2-1; weak D call: TRBD2 (5 bases). Germline V CDR1 and CDR2: LNHDA, SQIVND (reference sequence). V was pared by 3 bases and J by 10 bases, with 10 bases between. The CDR3 extends over 12 amino acids. CDR3 in amino acids: CASSIGGLEQFF. CDR3 DNA: TGTGCCAGTAGTATTGGTGGACTCGAGCAGTTCTTC.

The genes are TRBV18 and TRBJ1-2, with a weak D call TRBD1 (5 bases). V lost 3 bases and J 4 bases, leaving 12 bases between the germline ends. CDR3 length equals 14 residues. Germline CDR1 and CDR2: KGHSH and LQKENI. In DNA form, the CDR3 reads TGTGCCAGCTCACCCCCCGGGACCCCCTATGGCTACACCTTC. Translation gives CASSPPGTPYGYTF.

CDR3: CASSFRQINTEAFF. Written as DNA, the CDR3 is TGCGCCAGCAGCTTCAGGCAGATAAACACTGAAGCTTTCTTT. The J gene is TRBJ1-1, the V gene TRBV5-1; no clear D gene. CDR3 size: 14 residues. The V end lost 2 bases, the J end lost 2 bases, and 10 bases lay between the germline ends. CDR1 is SGHRS and CDR2 is YFSETQ in the germline V gene.

The rearrangement links TRBV7-9 to TRBJ2-2; a weak D match, TRBD2 (5 bases). V lost 8 bases and J 4 bases, leaving 14 bases between the germline ends. Germline-derived CDR1 and CDR2 are SEHNR and FQNEAQ (reference sequence). This CDR3 has 14 amino acids. CDR3 bases: TGTGCCAGCTTCGGACTGAGTTTCACCGGGGAGCTGTTTTTT. Residues: CASFGLSFTGELFF.

V gene TRBV28 combines with J gene TRBJ2-1, with 11 bases fitting TRBD2. The CDR3 is 15 amino acids. With 8 bases clipped from V and 4 bases from J, the junction kept 7 bases outside the gene matches. The V gene's germline CDR1 is MDHEN and CDR2 SYDVKM. CDR3 residues: CASATGTSGYNEQFF. Here the CDR3 DNA reads TGTGCCAGCGCCACCGGGACTAGCGGATACAATGAGCAGTTCTTC. The complete variable domain, with remaining parts taken from reference TRBV28 and TRBJ2-1, reads DVKVTQSSRYLVKRTGEKVFLECVQDMDHENMFWYRQDPGLGLRLIYFSYDVKMKEKGDIPEGYSVSREKKERFSLILESASTNQTSMYLCASATGTSGYNEQFFGPGTRLTVL.

This clone was recorded once. Just one base apart from a much larger clone, this may be a read error. Other DNA sequences in the same sample also yield this CDR3. The rearrangement links TRBV19 to TRBJ2-2; D not resolved. There are 13 residues in the CDR3. The germline V gene encodes CDR1 LNHDA and CDR2 SQIVND (reference sequence). V lost 3 bases and J 2 bases, leaving 4 bases between the germline ends. The CDR3 spells CASSIGNTGELFF. The DNA of the CDR3 is TGTGCCAGTAGTATCGGCAACACCGGGGAGCTGTTTTTT. Combining the CDR3 with reference TRBV19 and TRBJ2-2 gives the whole variable domain DGGITQSPKYLFRKEGQNVTLSCEQNLNHDAMYWYRQDPGQGLRLIYYSQIVNDFQKGDIAEGYSVSREKKESFPLTVTSAQKNPTAFYLCASSIGNTGELFFGEGSRLTVL.

The rearrangement joins TRBV28 to TRBJ2-3, with D possibly being TRBD2 (5 bases). The length of the CDR3 is 15 residues. In germline, CDR1 is MDHEN, CDR2 SYDVKM. V was trimmed by 5 bases and J by 2 bases, leaving 14 bases between them. In nucleotides, the CDR3 is TGTGCCAGCAGTCCGTCGGGGAGTTCCACAGATACGCAGTATTTT. Encoded protein: CASSPSGSSTDTQYF.

This clone was counted once. The rearrangement joins TRBV9 to TRBJ1-5, with 9 bases fitting TRBD1. The CDR3 is 15 residues long. With 3 bases clipped from V and 6 bases from J, the junction kept 7 bases outside the gene matches. CDR1 is SGDLS and CDR2 is YYNGEE in the germline V gene. Here the CDR3 reads CASSATGGFGQPQHF. The CDR3 bases are TGTGCCAGCAGCGCGACAGGGGGATTTGGTCAGCCCCAGCATTTT.

J is TRBJ2-2 and V is TRBV7-9; D unresolved. Trimming removed 8 bases from V and 5 bases from J, with 15 bases in between. CDR1 and CDR2 (germline): SEHNR, FQNEAQ (reference sequence). The CDR3 totals 14 residues. The DNA of the CDR3 is TGTGCCAGCGGACGGGCGACGGAGACCGGGGAGCTGTTTTTT. Translating gives CASGRATETGELFF.

The chain employs TRBV7-3 and TRBJ2-2; no definite D call. Trimming took off 0 bases at V and 5 bases at J, with 7 bases between the two ends. The CDR3 sequence is 14 residues long. Germline V gene lookup returns CDR1 SGHTA and CDR2 FQGTGA. The DNA of the CDR3 is TGTGCCAGCAGCTTAACCGACGCGACCGGGGAGCTGTTTTTT. Amino acid sequence: CASSLTDATGELFF.

The chain combines TRBV6-1 with TRBJ2-5; 12 bases line up with TRBD2. With 6 bases clipped from V and 4 bases from J, the junction kept 6 bases outside the gene matches. This CDR3 has 15 amino acids. Germline V lookup: CDR1 MNHNS, CDR2 SASEGT. CDR3 sequence: CASSLTSGSTETQYF. The CDR3 DNA reads as TGTGCCAGCAGCCTGACTAGCGGGAGTACAGAGACCCAGTACTTC.

J is TRBJ2-1 and V is TRBV27; 10 bases map to TRBD2. From germline, CDR1 is MNHEY and CDR2 SMNVEV (reference sequence). The CDR3 has 15 amino acids. J lost 6 bases, V lost 2 bases, and 4 bases had no gene match. CDR3 nucleotide sequence: TGTGCCAGCAGTTTAAGGGGGACTAGCGCCAATGAGCAGTTCTTC. Translating gives CASSLRGTSANEQFF.

The chain recombines TRBV2 with TRBJ2-5; D gene ambiguous. V lost 4 bases and J 1 base, leaving 7 bases between the germline ends. This CDR3 is 13 amino acids long. Germline assignment: CDR1 SNHLY and CDR2 FYNNEI. Here the CDR3 reads CASSAESQETQYF. The CDR3 DNA is TGTGCCAGCAGTGCCGAGTCCCAAGAGACCCAGTACTTC.

J is TRBJ2-3 and V is TRBV29-1; 7 positions agree with TRBD1. This CDR3 contains 12 residues. The germline gives CDR1 SQVTM, CDR2 ANQGSEA. Trimming took 7 bases from V and 7 from J; bases not matched to a gene: 8. The CDR3 reads CSAETGTNTQYF. DNA of the CDR3: TGCAGCGCCGAGACAGGGACGAATACGCAGTATTTT.

This clone occurred a few times. The gene calls are TRBV7-9 and TRBJ2-4; 10 nucleotides agree with TRBD2. Losses at the gene ends were 6 bases for V and 8 bases for J; bases not matched to a gene: 7. This CDR3 is 14 amino acids long. The germline CDR1 and CDR2 sequences are SEHNR and FQNEAQ (reference sequence). CDR3 DNA sequence: TGTGCCAGCAGACGAACTAGCGGGATAGACATTCAGTACTTC. As protein: CASRRTSGIDIQYF.

This clone came up once. This sequence joins TRBV28 and TRBJ2-5; possible D gene TRBD1, 5 bases. The ends were cut back, 5 bases at V and 4 bases at J, with 14 bases in the middle. Germline lookup yields CDR1 MDHEN and CDR2 SYDVKM. This CDR3 is 14 amino acids long. The CDR3 DNA follows: TGTGCCAGCAGTCTGACAGCTACCGGAGAGACCCAGTACTTC. Translated: CASSLTATGETQYF.

Remarks on this clone: A far bigger clonotype differs at one base, so this is likely a read error. V is TRBV7-9 and J is TRBJ1-2, with 10 bases lining up with TRBD1. Per germline, CDR1 SEHNR and CDR2 FQNEAQ (reference sequence). This CDR3 spans 17 amino acids. V lost 5 bases to trimming and J lost 6 bases; unmatched junction nucleotides: 15. CDR3 sequence (DNA): TGTGCCAGCAGCGATCCGGGGACAGGGGTCAATAGTGATGGCTACACCTTC. Amino acid sequence: CASSDPGTGVNSDGYTF.

This chain's CDR3 is CASSLMGQGAGQPQHF. In nucleotides, the CDR3 is TGTGCCAGCAGCTTAATGGGACAGGGGGCAGGGCAGCCCCAGCATTTT. The rearrangement joins TRBV7-2 to TRBJ1-5; 12 nucleotides match TRBD1. Germline V gene data show CDR1 as SGHTA and CDR2 as FQGNSA. Trimming took 2 bases from V and 7 from J; bases not matched to a gene: 6. The CDR3 extends over 16 amino acids. Together with reference TRBV7-2 and TRBJ1-5, the CDR3 gives the full variable domain: GAGVSQSPSNKVTEKGKDVELRCDPISGHTALYWYRQSLGQGLEFLIYFQGNSAPDKSGLPSDRFSAERTGGSVSTLTIQRTQQEDSAVYLCASSLMGQGAGQPQHFGDGTRLSIL.

This clone was seen more than once but under ten times. The chain carries TRBV7-8 and TRBJ2-1, with 14 bases identical to TRBD2. Germline V gives CDR1 SGHVS, CDR2 FQNEAQ. The CDR3 consists of 16 residues. V dropped 2 bases and J dropped 10; count of bases not matched to a gene: 7. The CDR3 protein is CASSLSPGLAGEEQFF. The CDR3, as DNA: TGTGCCAGCAGCTTATCCCCGGGACTAGCGGGAGAAGAGCAGTTCTTC.

This chain joins TRBV7-3 and TRBJ2-5, with 8 positions matching TRBD1. The CDR3 length is 16 residues. Germline trimming cut 2 bases from V and 5 bases from J; bases unmatched to any gene: 10. CDR1 is SGHTA, CDR2 FQGTGA, per germline. In nucleotides, the CDR3 is TGTGCCAGCAGCTTAGCCTTGACAGGGGAAGGGGAGACCCAGTACTTC. It codes for CASSLALTGEGETQYF. Complete variable domain (other parts from reference TRBV7-3 and TRBJ2-5): GAGVSQTPSNKVTEKGKYVELRCDPISGHTALYWYRQSLGQGPEFLIYFQGTGAADDSGLPNDRFFAVRPEGSVSTLKIQRTERGDSAVYLCASSLALTGEGETQYFGPGTRLLVL.

The chain couples TRBV28 to TRBJ1-1; D may be TRBD1 (5 bases). The CDR3 totals 16 residues. Germline lookup yields CDR1 MDHEN and CDR2 SYDVKM. V lost 3 bases and J lost 7, with 21 bases in between. The CDR3 protein is CASSLPRRAGILEAFF. The DNA of the CDR3 is TGTGCCAGCAGTTTGCCGCGCCGGGCAGGGATTCTTGAAGCTTTCTTT.

As for this clone: The identical CDR3 is also encoded by other nucleotide sequences in the sample. The chain combines TRBV18 with TRBJ2-7; 15 nucleotides match TRBD2. The V gene's germline CDR1 is KGHSH and CDR2 LQKENI. With V trimmed by 3 bases and J by 1 base, 1 base remained unmatched. The CDR3 runs 16 residues. This CDR3 reads CASSPGLAGGSYEQYF. Written as DNA, the CDR3 is TGTGCCAGCTCACCGGGACTAGCGGGAGGTTCCTACGAGCAGTACTTC.

This clone was detected a few times. This chain connects TRBV28 to TRBJ2-5; no clear D gene. CDR1 MDHEN and CDR2 SYDVKM come from the germline V gene. There are 12 residues in the CDR3. V lost 3 bases and J 1 base, leaving 3 bases between the germline ends. CDR3: CASSFSQETQYF. DNA for the CDR3: TGTGCCAGCAGTTTCTCCCAAGAGACCCAGTACTTC.